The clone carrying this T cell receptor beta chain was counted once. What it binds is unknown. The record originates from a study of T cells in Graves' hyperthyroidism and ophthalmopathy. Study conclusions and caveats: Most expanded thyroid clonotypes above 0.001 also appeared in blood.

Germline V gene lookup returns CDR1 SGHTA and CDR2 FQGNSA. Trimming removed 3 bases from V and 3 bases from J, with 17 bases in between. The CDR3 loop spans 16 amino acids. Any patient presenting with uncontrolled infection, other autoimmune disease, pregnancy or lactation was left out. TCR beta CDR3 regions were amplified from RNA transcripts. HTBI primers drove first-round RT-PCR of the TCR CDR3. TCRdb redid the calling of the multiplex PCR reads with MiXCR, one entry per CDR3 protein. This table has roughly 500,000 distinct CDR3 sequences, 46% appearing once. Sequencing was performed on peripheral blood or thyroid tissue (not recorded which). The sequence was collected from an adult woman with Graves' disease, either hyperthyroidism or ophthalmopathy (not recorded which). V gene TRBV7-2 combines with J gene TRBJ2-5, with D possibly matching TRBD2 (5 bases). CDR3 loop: CASSFRTRTSKETQYF. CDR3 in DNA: TGTGCCAGCAGCTTCAGAACTAGGACCTCAAAAGAGACCCAGTACTTC.